Shown below are 16 T cell receptor beta chains from a single sample sequenced in a study of blood T cell repertoires in COVID-19. Data came from immunoSEQ multiplex PCR; TCRdb stores just in-frame clones and leaves some out. This sample yields some 31,000 clones, of which about 90% are seen a single time; around 2.5% belongs to the top ten. Sequenced input: peripheral blood. These receptors were taken from a man in his fifties with active COVID-19.

V gene TRBV30 combines with J gene TRBJ2-5; 12 bases match TRBD2. This CDR3 has 17 residues. Germline V gives CDR1 GTSNPN, CDR2 SVGIG (reference sequence). Trimming at V came to 0 bases and at J to 2 bases, leaving 7 bases not matched to a gene. For the CDR3, the DNA is TGTGCCTGGAGTGTGGGTGGTCTAGCGGGGGGGCAAGAGACCCAGTACTTC. This translates into CAWSVGGLAGGQETQYF.

The chain has TRBV30 and TRBJ1-2; no clear D gene. Germline V gene data show CDR1 as GTSNPN and CDR2 as SVGIG (reference sequence). V lost 0 bases to trimming and J lost 3 bases, with 14 bases between them. CDR3 size: 15 residues. CDR3 DNA: TGTGCCTGGAGTGTCCACGGCGGCAAGGACTATGGCTACACCTTC. Translated, it gives CAWSVHGGKDYGYTF.

The V and J genes are TRBV5-1 and TRBJ2-7; 14 nucleotides align to TRBD2. Trimming removed 4 bases from V and 3 bases from J; junction bases left unmatched: 9. Per germline, CDR1 SGHRS and CDR2 YFSETQ. The CDR3 spans 17 residues. CDR3 nucleotide sequence: TGCGCCAGCAGCCCCGGGACTAGCGGGAGAGTCTACTACGAGCAGTACTTC. Residues: CASSPGTSGRVYYEQYF.

This clone was counted once. The CDR3 bases are TGTGCCAGCAGTTTCACGTACAGGGGATCGCTGAACACTGAAGCTTTCTTT. Its translation: CASSFTYRGSLNTEAFF. The V and J genes are TRBV28 and TRBJ1-1, with 7 nucleotides matching TRBD1. CDR3 length equals 17 residues. CDR1 is MDHEN and CDR2 is SYDVKM in the germline V gene. V trimming: 3 bases; J trimming: 0 bases; junction bases outside the gene matches: 10.

The chain joins TRBV5-1 to TRBJ1-3, with D possibly being TRBD1 (6 bases). V lost 5 bases to trimming and J lost 3 bases, with 9 bases between them. CDR3 length: 13 residues. Germline-derived CDR1 and CDR2 are SGHRS and YFSETQ. The CDR3 spells CASRAQGGNTIYF. CDR3 bases: TGCGCCAGCAGGGCACAGGGTGGAAACACCATATATTTT.

This rearrangement joins TRBV5-4 to TRBJ2-7; D ambiguous. CDR1 SGHNT and CDR2 YYREEE come from the germline V gene (reference sequence). The CDR3 loop spans 13 amino acids. V was trimmed by 2 bases and J by 2 bases, leaving 8 bases between them. CDR3 DNA sequence: TGTGCCAGCAGCTTCAAGAGTACCTACGAGCAGTACTTC. This sequence encodes CASSFKSTYEQYF.

The chain links TRBV6-6 to TRBJ1-2; 8 bases fit TRBD1. With V trimmed by 6 bases and J by 6 bases, 12 bases remained unmatched. The V gene's germline CDR1 is MNHNY and CDR2 SVGAGI (reference sequence). This CDR3 has 15 amino acids. The CDR3 coding sequence is TGTGCCAGCAGACGGACAGGGAGCAGTAAGGATGGCTACACCTTC. Its translation: CASRRTGSSKDGYTF.

This chain connects TRBV27 to TRBJ2-3; the match to TRBD1 covers 8 bases. V lost 5 bases, J lost 2 bases, and 9 bases stayed unmatched. Germline V lookup: CDR1 MNHEY, CDR2 SMNVEV (reference sequence). The CDR3 consists of 16 residues. CDR3 sequence reads: CASSPSTGEVTDTQYF. CDR3 bases: TGTGCCAGCAGTCCATCGACAGGGGAAGTCACAGATACGCAGTATTTT.

This chain connects TRBV27 to TRBJ1-6; D gene ambiguous. Germline V gene sequence: CDR1 MNHEY, CDR2 SMNVEV (reference sequence). The V and J ends lost 2 bases and 1 base respectively, with 9 bases between them. The CDR3 is 16 amino acids. CDR3: CASSLGGGSYNSPLHF. CDR3 nucleotides: TGTGCCAGCAGTTTAGGCGGAGGGTCCTATAATTCACCCCTCCACTTT.

The chain has TRBV27 and TRBJ2-3; 8 bases are a match to TRBD1. Trimming at V came to 5 bases and at J to 3 bases, leaving 7 bases not matched to a gene. There are 15 residues in the CDR3. CDR1 MNHEY and CDR2 SMNVEV come from the germline V gene (reference sequence). The CDR3 is CASSPQGATTDTQYF. The CDR3 coding sequence is TGTGCCAGCAGTCCCCAGGGGGCAACGACAGATACGCAGTATTTT.

The chain combines TRBV6-1 with TRBJ1-6; unclear D gene. The germline V and J ends were trimmed by 2 bases and 6 bases, with 23 bases remaining between them. The CDR3 consists of 19 residues. CDR1 and CDR2 (germline): MNHNS, SASEGT. CDR3 loop: CASSEWTRSGWKPNSPLHF. CDR3 sequence (DNA): TGTGCCAGCAGTGAATGGACTCGGTCGGGTTGGAAACCTAATTCACCCCTCCACTTT.

The chain uses TRBV27 and TRBJ1-5; TRBD1 aligns across 7 bases. From germline, CDR1 is MNHEY and CDR2 SMNVEV (reference sequence). V lost 2 bases and J lost 6; bases outside the gene matches: 4. The CDR3 is 14 residues long. The CDR3 sequence is CASSLVGGGQPQHF. The CDR3 DNA reads as TGTGCCAGCAGTTTAGTAGGGGGCGGTCAGCCCCAGCATTTT.

This sequence joins TRBV6-5 and TRBJ2-1, with 9 bases aligning to TRBD1. This CDR3 is built from 14 residues. Trimming at V came to 5 bases and at J to 4 bases, leaving 3 bases not matched to a gene. Germline assignment: CDR1 MNHEY and CDR2 SVGAGI. Here the CDR3 reads CASSIGTGYNEQFF. CDR3 sequence (DNA): TGTGCCAGCAGTATCGGGACAGGGTACAATGAGCAGTTCTTC.

The chain is built from TRBV28 and TRBJ2-2, with 8 bases that match TRBD2. Germline CDR1 and CDR2: MDHEN and SYDVKM. This CDR3 contains 17 residues. The junction had 8 bases not matched to a gene; V was cut back by 1 base and J by 4 bases. CDR3 sequence: CASSLFAGGAGTGELFF. CDR3 coding DNA: TGTGCCAGCAGTTTATTTGCGGGAGGTGCTGGCACCGGGGAGCTGTTTTTT.

This clone appeared a single time. V gene TRBV5-1 combines with J gene TRBJ1-6, with 7 bases fitting TRBD1. Trimming at V came to 4 bases and at J to 7 bases, leaving 8 bases not matched to a gene. Looked up from germline, CDR1 is SGHRS and CDR2 is YFSETQ. The CDR3 is 15 amino acids. CDR3 amino acids: CASSPTQGRNSPLHF. The CDR3 coding sequence is TGCGCCAGCAGCCCAACACAGGGGAGAAATTCACCCCTCCACTTT.

The V gene is TRBV27, the J gene TRBJ1-1; the D gene is possibly TRBD1 (6 bases). The CDR3 extends over 13 amino acids. Trimming took off 6 bases at V and 7 bases at J, with 15 bases between the two ends. CDR1 and CDR2 (germline): MNHEY, SMNVEV (reference sequence). CDR3: CASRPRQGIEAFF. The DNA of the CDR3 is TGTGCCAGCAGACCTAGGCAGGGGATTGAAGCTTTCTTT.